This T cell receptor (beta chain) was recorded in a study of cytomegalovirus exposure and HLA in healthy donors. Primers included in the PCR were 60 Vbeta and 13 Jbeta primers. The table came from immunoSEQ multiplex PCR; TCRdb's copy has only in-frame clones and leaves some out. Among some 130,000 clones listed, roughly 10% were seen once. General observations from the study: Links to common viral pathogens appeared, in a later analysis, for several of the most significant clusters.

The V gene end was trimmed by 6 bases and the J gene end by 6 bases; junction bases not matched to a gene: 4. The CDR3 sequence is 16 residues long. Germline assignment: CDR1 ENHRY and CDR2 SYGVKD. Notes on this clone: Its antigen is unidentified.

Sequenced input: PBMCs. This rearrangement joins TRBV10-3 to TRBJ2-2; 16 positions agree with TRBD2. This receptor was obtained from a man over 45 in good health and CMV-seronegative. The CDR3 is CAIRGTSGRDAGELFF. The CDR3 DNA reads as TGTGCCATCAGGGGGACTAGCGGGAGGGATGCCGGGGAGCTGTTTTTT.